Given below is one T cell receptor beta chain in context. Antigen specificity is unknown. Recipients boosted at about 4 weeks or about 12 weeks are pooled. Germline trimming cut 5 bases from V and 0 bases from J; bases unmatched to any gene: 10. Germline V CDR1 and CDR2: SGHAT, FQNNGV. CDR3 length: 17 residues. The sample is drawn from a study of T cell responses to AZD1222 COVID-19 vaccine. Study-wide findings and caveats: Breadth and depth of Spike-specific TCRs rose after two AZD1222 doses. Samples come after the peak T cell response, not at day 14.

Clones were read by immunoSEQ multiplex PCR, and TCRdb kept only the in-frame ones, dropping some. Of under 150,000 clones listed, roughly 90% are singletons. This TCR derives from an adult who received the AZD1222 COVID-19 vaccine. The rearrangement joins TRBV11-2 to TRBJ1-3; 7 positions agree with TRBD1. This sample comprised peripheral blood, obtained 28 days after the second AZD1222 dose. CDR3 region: CASSLTGAYPSGNTIYF. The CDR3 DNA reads TGTGCCAGCAGCCTCACAGGGGCCTATCCCTCTGGAAACACCATATATTTT. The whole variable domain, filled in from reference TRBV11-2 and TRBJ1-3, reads EAGVAQSPRYKIIEKRQSVAFWCNPISGHATLYWYQQILGQGPKLLIQFQNNGVVDDSQLPKDRFSAERLKGVDSTLKIQPAKLEDSAVYLCASSLTGAYPSGNTIYFGEGSWLTVV.